Presented here are 20 T cell receptor beta chains from one specimen sequenced in a study of T cell responses to AZD1222 COVID-19 vaccine. Libraries were prepared by immunoSEQ multiplex PCR; TCRdb keeps only in-frame clonotypes and omits some of them. This sample has around 140,000 clones, with around 84% found just once. The input for sequencing was peripheral blood, taken 28 days after the second AZD1222 dose. The origin of the receptors is an adult who received the AZD1222 COVID-19 vaccine.

This chain joins TRBV11-3 and TRBJ2-1, with D unclear. The CDR3 sequence is 13 residues long. Per germline, CDR1 SGHNT and CDR2 YENEEA. With 2 bases removed from V and 8 bases from J, the gap between germline ends came to 10 bases. CDR3 in DNA: TGTGCCAGCAGCTTACCAGCGTCGGATGAGCAGTTCTTC. Its translation is CASSLPASDEQFF.

This chain links TRBV3-1 (or the pseudogene TRBV3-2) with TRBJ2-3, with TRBD2 matching 12 bases. The junction had 12 bases not matched to a gene; V was cut back by 0 bases and J by 5 bases. The germline CDR1 and CDR2 sequences are LGHDT and YNNKEL (reference sequence). The CDR3 covers 19 residues. CDR3 bases: TGTGCCAGCAGCCAAGAGGGGGAGACTAGCGGGGGTTTTATAGATACGCAGTATTTT. The encoded protein is CASSQEGETSGGFIDTQYF.

The V and J genes are TRBV11-2 and TRBJ1-1; D perhaps matches TRBD1 (5 bases). V lost 5 bases to trimming and J lost 3 bases, with 19 bases between them. In germline, CDR1 is SGHAT, CDR2 FQNNGV. CDR3 size: 16 residues. CDR3 amino acids: CASSIGDGGIHTEAFF. CDR3 bases: TGTGCCAGCAGCATTGGGGACGGGGGGATTCACACTGAAGCTTTCTTT.

Only one count was recorded for this clone. The CDR3 loop reads CASSPPGRGTDTQYF. The CDR3 DNA sequence: TGTGCCAGCAGCCCACCGGGCCGCGGCACAGATACGCAGTATTTT. The rearrangement joins TRBV7-7 to TRBJ2-3; no firm D call. The V gene lost 5 bases and the J gene lost 1 base, with 13 bases spanning the gap. The V gene's germline CDR1 is SSHAT and CDR2 FNYEAQ (reference sequence). This CDR3 contains 15 residues. Full variable domain (rest looked up from reference TRBV7-7 and TRBJ2-3): GAGVSQSPRYKVTKRGQDVTLRCDPISSHATLYWYQQALGQGPEFLTYFNYEAQPDKSGLPSDRFSAERPEGSISTLTIQRTEQRDSAMYRCASSPPGRGTDTQYFGPGTRLTVL.

This chain uses TRBV28 with TRBJ2-2, with TRBD2 matching 14 bases. Germline CDR1 MDHEN, CDR2 SYDVKM. This CDR3 comprises 17 residues. V was pared by 4 bases and J by 4 bases, with 5 bases of the junction left unmatched. CDR3 nucleotide sequence: TGTGCCAGCAGTTCGCCGACTAGCGGGGGGGTCACCGGGGAGCTGTTTTTT. Its translation: CASSSPTSGGVTGELFF.

This clone has just one count. V gene TRBV6-1 combines with J gene TRBJ1-5; TRBD1 matches 9 bases. This CDR3 is built from 16 residues. CDR1 and CDR2 (germline): MNHNS, SASEGT. V trimming: 4 bases; J trimming: 4 bases; junction bases outside the gene matches: 8. In nucleotides, the CDR3 is TGTGCCAGCAGTGGACAACAGGGGGCGTCTAATCAGCCCCAGCATTTT. The encoded protein is CASSGQQGASNQPQHF.

The CDR3 is CASSYSPGQGIPGANVLTF. DNA for the CDR3: TGTGCCAGCAGTTATTCGCCGGGACAGGGGATCCCTGGGGCCAACGTCCTGACTTTC. The rearrangement links TRBV6-2 or TRBV6-3 to TRBJ2-6; 10 bases line up with TRBD1. There are 19 residues in the CDR3. The junction had 10 bases not matched to a gene; V was cut back by 3 bases and J by 2 bases. Germline V gene data show CDR1 as MNHEY and CDR2 as SVGEGT.

This clone has more than one count but fewer than ten. The J gene is TRBJ1-2, the V gene TRBV19; 9 bases match TRBD1. V shed 7 bases and J 4 bases; nucleotides not matched to a gene: 7. Germline values: CDR1 LNHDA, CDR2 SQIVND (reference sequence). The CDR3 has 14 residues. In DNA form, the CDR3 reads TGTGCCAGTACGGTCACAGGGGGCAGCTATGGCTACACCTTC. Encoded protein: CASTVTGGSYGYTF.

This clone came up once. This chain uses TRBV7-7 with TRBJ1-1, with D possibly matching TRBD1 (6 bases). This CDR3 spans 13 amino acids. Germline V gene data show CDR1 as SSHAT and CDR2 as FNYEAQ (reference sequence). Trimming stripped 5 bases from V and 7 bases from J, with 14 bases between. The CDR3 is CASSATGAGEAFF. CDR3 coding DNA: TGTGCCAGCAGCGCAACGGGGGCCGGTGAAGCTTTCTTT.

For this clone: This specimen includes other DNA sequences encoding the same CDR3. This chain connects TRBV28 to TRBJ2-7; D is possibly TRBD2 (6 bases). With 6 bases removed from V and 4 bases from J, the gap between germline ends came to 10 bases. The CDR3 extends over 12 amino acids. Looked up from germline, CDR1 is MDHEN and CDR2 is SYDVKM. The CDR3 here is CASSWGVYEQYF. The CDR3, as DNA: TGTGCCAGCAGCTGGGGGGTGTACGAGCAGTACTTC.

The rearrangement links TRBV27 to TRBJ1-1, with D hard to call. CDR1 MNHEY and CDR2 SMNVEV come from the germline V gene (reference sequence). This CDR3 contains 12 residues. V was cut by 5 bases and J by 10 bases, with 14 bases left in between. CDR3 bases: TGTGCCAGCAGTCCCTCCTCCGGTGTAGCTTTCTTT. Protein sequence: CASSPSSGVAFF.

This chain connects TRBV7-2 to TRBJ1-4; perhaps TRBD1 as D (5 bases). V was clipped by 8 bases and J by 0 bases, with 16 bases between them. The germline V gene encodes CDR1 SGHTA and CDR2 FQGNSA. The CDR3 runs 16 residues. The CDR3 is CASGPRAIATNEKLFF. The CDR3 DNA reads TGTGCCAGCGGGCCCAGGGCCATCGCAACTAATGAAAAACTGTTTTTT. The variable domain in full, completed from reference TRBV7-2 and TRBJ1-4, reads GAGVSQSPSNKVTEKGKDVELRCDPISGHTALYWYRQSLGQGLEFLIYFQGNSAPDKSGLPSDRFSAERTGGSVSTLTIQRTQQEDSAVYLCASGPRAIATNEKLFFGSGTQLSVL.

DNA for the CDR3: TGTGCCAGCCGGGACTACGCGGAGCAGTACTTC. This translates into CASRDYAEQYF. The chain combines TRBV19 with TRBJ2-7, with TRBD2 identical over 7 bases. Germline CDR1 reads LNHDA; CDR2 reads SQIVND (reference sequence). The ends lost 9 bases at V and 7 bases at J; junction bases unmatched: 6. The CDR3 runs to 11 residues. Based on the CDR3 plus reference TRBV19 and TRBJ2-7, the full variable domain is DGGITQSPKYLFRKEGQNVTLSCEQNLNHDAMYWYRQDPGQGLRLIYYSQIVNDFQKGDIAEGYSVSREKKESFPLTVTSAQKNPTAFYLCASRDYAEQYFGPGTRLTVT.

The chain recombines TRBV20-1 with TRBJ1-2; tentatively, D is TRBD1 (6 bases). Germline CDR1 is DFQATT and CDR2 is SNEGSKA (reference sequence). There are 12 residues in the CDR3. V lost 3 bases, J lost 4 bases, and 9 bases lay in between. The CDR3 DNA is TGCAGTGCTAGTATACAGGGCTATGGCTACACCTTC. The encoded protein is CSASIQGYGYTF.

This clone turned up a few times. The genes are TRBV19 and TRBJ2-1; 8 bases map to TRBD2. The CDR3 covers 14 residues. CDR1 LNHDA and CDR2 SQIVND come from the germline V gene (reference sequence). V gave up 3 bases and J gave up 9 bases; unmatched junction bases: 7. DNA of the CDR3: TGTGCCAGTAGTATTAGCGGGGACACCTCTGAGCAGTTCTTC. Translating gives CASSISGDTSEQFF.

Here the CDR3 DNA reads TGTGCCAGCAGCTTGGGCTCGCAGTTCTTC. This translates into CASSLGSQFF. The chain combines TRBV11-2 with TRBJ2-1; D unresolved. Per the germline V gene, CDR1 is SGHAT and CDR2 is FQNNGV. V shed 3 bases and J shed 12 bases, with 6 bases lying between them. This CDR3 is built from 10 residues.

This clone was counted once. The chain uses TRBV28 and TRBJ1-2, with TRBD1 as a possible D gene (5 bases). CDR1 MDHEN and CDR2 SYDVKM come from the germline V gene. This CDR3 has 14 amino acids. V dropped 6 bases and J dropped 0 bases, with 11 bases sitting between them. CDR3 in amino acids: CASSPAGPNYGYTF. CDR3 DNA sequence: TGTGCCAGCAGCCCCGCAGGGCCTAACTATGGCTACACCTTC.

The chain combines TRBV6-6 with TRBJ1-5; 7 nucleotides align to TRBD1. Germline values: CDR1 MNHNY, CDR2 SVGAGI (reference sequence). J gave up 2 bases and V 6 bases, and 1 base lay outside the gene matches. This CDR3 region has 13 residues. CDR3 region: CASRGQGNQPQHF. DNA for the CDR3: TGTGCCAGCAGAGGACAGGGCAATCAGCCCCAGCATTTT.

The chain joins TRBV16 to TRBJ1-1, with D unclear. V shed 1 base and J shed 1 base, with 10 bases lying between them. Germline-derived CDR1 and CDR2 are KGHSY and FQNENV. This CDR3 spans 15 amino acids. The CDR3 nucleotides read TGTGCCAGCAGCCAATTGAGCACGGCGAACACTGAAGCTTTCTTT. Translation gives CASSQLSTANTEAFF.

The rearrangement uses TRBV3-1 (or the pseudogene TRBV3-2) and TRBJ2-1, with D unclear. V was clipped by 4 bases and J by 5 bases, with 18 bases between them. Germline V gene data show CDR1 as LGHDT and CDR2 as YNNKEL (reference sequence). The CDR3 runs to 16 residues. The chain's CDR3 is CASSPLVASLDNEQFF. CDR3 sequence (DNA): TGTGCCAGCAGCCCCCTAGTGGCCAGCCTAGACAATGAGCAGTTCTTC.